Listed below are T cell receptor beta chains from one sample, sequenced in a study of memory CD4+ T cells and cytomegalovirus serostatus. Some clones are missing from TCRdb's copy, which holds only in-frame ones; the method was immunoSEQ multiplex PCR. The sample gives some 44,000 clones, around 80% of which show up once; around 0.5% is in the top ten. Sequencing was carried out using memory CD4+ T cells from blood. These receptors were collected from an adult in good health and CMV-seronegative. Both conserved end residues are part of each CDR3. The order of the fields is D gene, clone size, V gene, J gene, CDR3 DNA, CDR3 protein. The D gene is left open where the match is weak. Clone sizes are given selectively: once, few, many, or a class where the clone is expanded.

>-|few|TRBV5-4|TRBJ1-5
TGTGCCAGCAGCTTGGGACTGGGCAATCAGCCCCAGCATTTT
CASSLGLGNQPQHF
>TRBD1|-|TRBV4-2|TRBJ2-1
TGTGCCAGCAGCCAAGATCGGACAGGCTCCTACAATGAGCAGTTCTTC
CASSQDRTGSYNEQFF
>-|-|TRBV2|TRBJ2-5
TGTGCCAGCAGTGAAAACTCAGAAGAGACCCAGTACTTC
CASSENSEETQYF
>TRBD1|-|TRBV7-2|TRBJ1-3
TGTGCCAGCAGCTTAGACAGGGGAGGTGGAAACACCATATATTTT
CASSLDRGGGNTIYF
>-|-|TRBV19|TRBJ1-5
TGTGCCAGTAGTATAAGGGCAGCGGGGCAGGGGCAGCCCCAGCATTTT
CASSIRAAGQGQPQHF
>-|-|TRBV11-3|TRBJ2-3
TGTGCCAGCAGCCCAGGGGGGGGGATAACAGATACGCAGTATTTT
CASSPGGGITDTQYF
>-|-|TRBV30|TRBJ1-2
TGTGCCTGGGGGGCTAACTATGGCTACACCTTC
CAWGANYGYTF
>TRBD1|few|TRBV6-5|TRBJ1-3
TGTGCCAGCAGTTACTCGACAGGGAAAGGAAACACCATATATTTT
CASSYSTGKGNTIYF
>-|-|TRBV2|TRBJ2-5
TGTGCCAGCAGCTACTTATGGGGAGAGACCCAGTACTTC
CASSYLWGETQYF
>TRBD2|-|TRBV5-5|TRBJ2-3
TGTGCCAGCAGCGATGGGGGGGTCGGCACAGATACGCAGTATTTT
CASSDGGVGTDTQYF
>TRBD1|-|TRBV14|TRBJ2-7
TGTGCCAGCAGCCCCTCAGGACAGGGCATCTACGAGCAGTACTTC
CASSPSGQGIYEQYF
>-|-|TRBV25-1|TRBJ1-1
TGTGCCAGCAGTGAGGACAGTACGAACACTGAAGCTTTCTTT
CASSEDSTNTEAFF
>TRBD1|-|TRBV19|TRBJ1-6
TGTGCCAGTAGTTCCAAGACAGGGAGTACGCCACCCCTCCACTTT
CASSSKTGSTPPLHF
>-|-|TRBV27|TRBJ1-6
TGTGCCAGCAGTTTGCGACCTACTCAAAGCTCCTATAATTCACCCCTCCACTTT
CASSLRPTQSSYNSPLHF
>TRBD1|-|TRBV6-5|TRBJ1-5
TGTGCCACCCGAGACAGGGGCAATCAGCCCCAGCATTTT
CATRDRGNQPQHF
>-|-|TRBV10-3|TRBJ1-2
TGTGCCATCAGTGAGTCGCTTGGGCCGACGGGGTATGGCTACACCTTC
CAISESLGPTGYGYTF
>-|-|TRBV15|TRBJ2-3
TGTGCCACCAGCAGAGATCGAGGTGGAGGGGGCGATGCAGATACGCAGTATTTT
CATSRDRGGGGDADTQYF
>TRBD1|-|TRBV19|TRBJ1-4
TGTGCCAGTACCTTCAGACAGGGGAGGGGAAAACTGTTTTTT
CASTFRQGRGKLFF
>-|-|TRBV15|TRBJ2-2
TGTGCCACCAGCCCCAGGGGTTGGACCGGGGAGCTGTTTTTT
CATSPRGWTGELFF
>-|-|TRBV18|TRBJ2-5
TGTGCCAGCTCACCGGGTTCAGAGACCCAGTACTTC
CASSPGSETQYF
>-|-|TRBV6-1|TRBJ2-7
TGTGCCAGCAGTGGCACGGACATCCTCTACGAGCAGTACTTC
CASSGTDILYEQYF
>-|few|TRBV7-9|TRBJ1-1
TGTGCCAGCAGCTTAGAAAGGGGGAACACTGAAGCTTTCTTT
CASSLERGNTEAFF
>-|-|TRBV9|TRBJ2-3
TGTGCCAGCAGCGCATCTAGCACAGATACGCAGTATTTT
CASSASSTDTQYF
>-|-|TRBV29-1|TRBJ2-3
TGCAGCGTCGGCGCCCAATTTGGCACAGATACGCAGTATTTT
CSVGAQFGTDTQYF
>-|-|TRBV2|TRBJ2-7
TGTGCCAGCAGTTGGGAGCTCTACGAGCAGTACTTC
CASSWELYEQYF
>TRBD2|-|TRBV6-1|TRBJ2-3
TGTGCCAGCACCCTGACTAGCCGTAACACAGATACGCAGTATTTT
CASTLTSRNTDTQYF
>-|-|TRBV6-4|TRBJ1-4
TGTGCCAGCATGAGGCTCGAAAAACTGTTTTTT
CASMRLEKLFF
>TRBD1|-|TRBV6-5|TRBJ1-1
TGTGCCAGCAGTCCTAGGGGGCAGGGGAACACTGAAGCTTTCTTT
CASSPRGQGNTEAFF
>TRBD1|few|TRBV2|TRBJ1-2
TGTGCCAGCAGCGGAGGGGGCAAGGGCGGCTACACCTTC
CASSGGGKGGYTF
>-|-|TRBV6-6|TRBJ1-5
TGTGCCAGTAGGAACAGAGACCGTAGCAATCAGCCCCAGCATTTT
CASRNRDRSNQPQHF
>TRBD1|few|TRBV5-1|TRBJ2-3
TGCGCCAGCAGCTTGGGAACAGGGGGCGGCACAGATACGCAGTATTTT
CASSLGTGGGTDTQYF
>-|few|TRBV6-5|TRBJ1-2
TGTGCCAGCACCAACCTGGGTGAACCCTATGGCTACACCTTC
CASTNLGEPYGYTF
>-|-|TRBV9|TRBJ2-4
TGTGCCAGCAGCGTAGGTGGGGGTCGGAACATTCAGTACTTC
CASSVGGGRNIQYF
>TRBD1|-|TRBV27|TRBJ1-1
TGTGCCAGCAGGACTTCGAAGGGGGCAGTTAGCACTGAAGCTTTCTTT
CASRTSKGAVSTEAFF
>-|once|TRBV7-9|TRBJ1-2
TGTGCCAGCAGCTTAGCTGTACAGAACTATGGCTACACCTTC
CASSLAVQNYGYTF
>-|-|TRBV9|TRBJ2-1
TGTGCCAGCAGCGTTACAGCCCACAATGAGCAGTTCTTC
CASSVTAHNEQFF
>-|-|TRBV29-1|TRBJ2-1
TGCAGCGTTGGAAGACATGGTGGGGATGAGCAGTTCTTC
CSVGRHGGDEQFF
>TRBD2|-|TRBV5-8|TRBJ2-5
TGTGCGGTATCCGGCGGGGGGAACTACCAAGAGACCCAGTACTTC
CAVSGGGNYQETQYF
>TRBD1|-|TRBV6-5|TRBJ1-4
TGTGCCAGCAGTAACTACCGGACAGGGCTGGGTGAAAAACTGTTTTTT
CASSNYRTGLGEKLFF
>-|-|TRBV7-3|TRBJ1-1
TGTGCCAGCAGCTTGTCCGCGGGGGCGAAAGAAGCTTTCTTT
CASSLSAGAKEAFF
>-|-|TRBV2|TRBJ1-5
TGTGCCAGCAGTGAACGGAGTACGAATCAGCCCCAGCATTTT
CASSERSTNQPQHF
>-|-|TRBV10-3|TRBJ2-2
TGTGCCATCTTGGCTCAGAACCAAAACACCGGGGAGCTGTTTTTT
CAILAQNQNTGELFF
>TRBD2|-|TRBV28|TRBJ2-3
TGTGCCAGCAGTTTAACCGGGGGGGCCAAGACAGATACGCAGTATTTT
CASSLTGGAKTDTQYF
>-|-|TRBV5-1|TRBJ2-1
TGCGCCAGCAGCTTGGCAGCGGACTCCTACAATGAGCAGTTCTTC
CASSLAADSYNEQFF
>-|-|TRBV7-2|TRBJ2-1
TGTGCCAGCAGTGTGGGCTACAATGAGCAGTTCTTC
CASSVGYNEQFF
>-|-|TRBV23-1|TRBJ2-7
TGCGCCAGCAGTCAATGCTCCTACGAGCAGTACTTC
CASSQCSYEQYF